The 4 T cell receptor beta chains given below trace back to one sample, sequenced in a study of OX40 agonist ivuxolimab in advanced cancers. The table came from immunoSEQ multiplex PCR; TCRdb's copy has only in-frame clones and leaves some out. The sample gives 52,000 or so clones, over 90% of which show up once; 18% is in the top ten. The material sequenced was CD4+ or CD8+ T cells sorted from blood, taken in a trial of the OX40 agonist ivuxolimab. All receptors come from an adult with an advanced solid tumor such as melanoma, head and neck, liver or kidney cancer.

Here the CDR3 DNA reads TGTGCCAGCAGCTTAGACCCGAGCTCTGGAAACACCATATATTTT. Amino acid sequence: CASSLDPSSGNTIYF. The V call is TRBV7-6, the J call TRBJ1-3; D is ambiguous. Trimming left V 1 base short and J 0 bases short, with 7 bases between. The CDR3 covers 15 residues. Germline V gives CDR1 SGHVS, CDR2 FNYEAQ.

The CDR3 here is CASSWPSGSYYEQYF. The CDR3 region has the DNA TGTGCCAGCAGCTGGCCCAGCGGGAGTTACTACGAGCAGTACTTC. The chain uses TRBV5-6 and TRBJ2-7; TRBD2 matches at 8 bases. The CDR3 is made up of 15 amino acids. Germline assignment: CDR1 SGHDT and CDR2 YYEEEE. Trimming took 3 bases from V and 3 from J; bases not matched to a gene: 8.

The chain links TRBV5-6 to TRBJ1-1, with a tentative D call TRBD1 (6 bases). V lost 1 base to trimming and J lost 3 bases, with 10 bases between them. The CDR3 has 14 amino acids. The germline V gene encodes CDR1 SGHDT and CDR2 YYEEEE. In DNA, the CDR3 is TGTGCCAGCAGCTTGCTTGACAGGTACACTGAAGCTTTCTTT. This encodes CASSLLDRYTEAFF.

The rearrangement uses TRBV11-1 and TRBJ2-7; D unresolved. CDR1 and CDR2 (germline): SGHAT, FQDESV (reference sequence). CDR3 length equals 16 residues. V dropped 5 bases and J dropped 2 bases, with 19 bases sitting between them. Written as DNA, the CDR3 is TGTGCCAGCAGCGAGGACCGTTCCTCGCTGACCTACGAGCAGTACTTC. This gives the protein CASSEDRSSLTYEQYF.